The TCR beta chain described here comes from a study of control samples from healthy donors and cancer patients. The protocol was immunoSEQ multiplex PCR, while the TCRdb copy is restricted to in-frame clones and leaves out a portion. The sample records roughly 400,000 clones, about 93% being singletons. The CDR3 sequence is 14 residues long. The germline V and J ends were trimmed by 5 bases and 10 bases, with 15 bases remaining between them. The germline CDR1 and CDR2 sequences are KGHSH and LQKENI. Source material: PBMCs. The TCR originated in a man in his forties with head and neck cancer. The chain recombines TRBV18 with TRBJ1-6, with D unclear. The CDR3 region is CASSTTSLRSPLHF. In DNA form, the CDR3 reads TGTGCCAGCTCAACGACTAGCCTTCGGTCACCCCTCCACTTT.